Here is one T cell receptor beta chain with its context. Its antigen is as yet unknown. This entry belongs to a study of shared clonotypes between healthy human individuals. Study in general: Donor ages ranged 18 to 49 years: a couple of women, three men. Broader study findings: The sole specimen, blood, was sampled, and tissue repertoires likely differ.

Terminally differentiated effector memory CD45RA+ cells were excluded by CCR7 positive selection of CD45RO-negative cells. CDR3 length equals 14 residues. Germline V lookup: CDR1 SGHNT, CDR2 YYREEE (reference sequence). V was cut by 0 bases and J by 2 bases, with 8 bases left in between. Sequenced by immunoSEQ multiplex PCR; TCRdb stores in-frame clones only, minus some. The sample lists approximately 1.9 million clones; around 95% were seen once. Sequenced input: naive CD8+ T cells from PBMCs. The clonotype was recovered from a man younger than 30 in good health. Some clones in this sample may be carry-over from other donors' samples. The rearrangement joins TRBV5-4 to TRBJ1-2, with D perhaps TRBD1 (5 bases). The CDR3 reads CASSLDSGNYGYTF. The CDR3, as DNA: TGTGCCAGCAGCTTGGACTCAGGGAACTATGGCTACACCTTC.